This is a list of T cell receptor beta chains from one sample in a study of OX40 agonist ivuxolimab in advanced cancers. TCRdb's copy holds only in-frame clones and misses some; the assay was immunoSEQ multiplex PCR. The sample lists tens of thousands of clones; more than 75% were seen once. Sequencing was performed on CD4+ or CD8+ T cells sorted from blood, taken in a trial of the OX40 agonist ivuxolimab. The receptors were sampled from an adult with an advanced solid tumor such as melanoma, head and neck, liver or kidney cancer. The CDR3 runs from the conserved cysteine through the conserved F or W. A D gene is named only where the DNA matches it firmly. Clone size, where shown, is once, few, many, or a class for clones that have expanded.

>TRBD2|17|.|TRBV19|TRBJ2-2
TGTGCCAGTAGTGGAGGACCCGGGACTAGAAGGACCGGGGAGCTGTTTTTT
CASSGGPGTRRTGELFF
>.|15|.|TRBV5-1|TRBJ1-4
TGCGCCAGCAGCTTGGGACGGCCAACTAATGAAAAACTGTTTTTT
CASSLGRPTNEKLFF
>.|15|.|TRBV18|TRBJ1-2
TGTGCCAGCTCACCCGCGGGACGGATCTACTATGGCTACACCTTC
CASSPAGRIYYGYTF
>.|14|.|TRBV5-1|TRBJ1-1
TGCGCCAGCAGCTTATCCGACAGGAACACTGAAGCTTTCTTT
CASSLSDRNTEAFF
>.|15|.|TRBV27|TRBJ2-6
TGTGCCAGCAGTCCACTAAAATCCGGGGCCAACGTCCTGACTTTC
CASSPLKSGANVLTF
>.|15|.|TRBV5-1|TRBJ1-2
TGCGCCAGCAGCTTGGTGTCAGGAGCTAACTATGGCTACACCTTC
CASSLVSGANYGYTF
>TRBD2|16|.|TRBV11-2|TRBJ2-3
TGTGCCAGCAGCTCGGGACTAGCGGGGAACACAGATACGCAGTATTTT
CASSSGLAGNTDTQYF
>.|14|.|TRBV5-1|TRBJ1-2
TGTGCCAGCAGCTCGCCTTTGGTCGGGGGTGGCTACACCTTC
CASSSPLVGGGYTF
>.|12|.|TRBV7-9|TRBJ2-6
TGTGCCAGCAGCCCGGGGCGGGTGCCGGCGACTTTC
CASSPGRVPATF
>TRBD2|15|.|TRBV7-2|TRBJ2-7
TGTGCCAGCAGCGATAGCGGCGGGAGCTCCTACGAGCAGTACTTC
CASSDSGGSSYEQYF
>TRBD2|16|once|TRBV4-1|TRBJ2-7
TGCGCCAGCAGCCAATGGGGACTAGCGGGGGGCTACGAGCAGTACTTC
CASSQWGLAGGYEQYF
>.|13|.|TRBV19|TRBJ2-5
TGTGCCAGTAGTATGGGCAGGGTAGGGACCCAGTACTTC
CASSMGRVGTQYF
>.|13|.|TRBV19|TRBJ1-1
TGTGCCAGTAGAAGACAGATGAACACTGAAGCTTTCTTT
CASRRQMNTEAFF
>TRBD1|15|.|TRBV7-2|TRBJ2-7
TGTGCCAGCAGCGTATTGCAGGGGGAAGCCTACGAGCAGTACTTC
CASSVLQGEAYEQYF
>.|14|.|TRBV7-9|TRBJ2-3
TGTGCCAGCAGCTTTAGTGTTAGCACAGATACGCAGTATTTT
CASSFSVSTDTQYF
>.|12|.|TRBV7-2|TRBJ1-1
TGTGCCAGCAGCCTAAACCGGGGTCCAGCTTTCTTT
CASSLNRGPAFF
>TRBD1|15|once|TRBV5-1|TRBJ2-5
TGCGCCAGCAGCTGGCAGGACAGGGACCAAGAGACCCAGTACTTC
CASSWQDRDQETQYF
>.|15|.|TRBV30|TRBJ1-2
TGTGCCTGGAGCGAACCGGGTTCAGGCATCTATGGCTACACCTTC
CAWSEPGSGIYGYTF
>TRBD2|17|.|TRBV7-2|TRBJ2-3
TGTGCCAGCAGCTTAGGACTAGCGGGGGGAACCACAGATACGCAGTATTTT
CASSLGLAGGTTDTQYF
>TRBD2|14|.|TRBV19|TRBJ2-1
TGTGCCACCGCGGGACTAGGTGGACGCAATGAGCAGTTCTTC
CATAGLGGRNEQFF
>TRBD1|16|.|TRBV4-2|TRBJ2-3
TGTGCCAGCAGCCAAGGGGGACAGGGGAACAGGGATACGCAGTATTTT
CASSQGGQGNRDTQYF
>TRBD1|15|.|TRBV19|TRBJ2-2
TGTGCCAGTACGGATACAGGGGGCACCGGCGGGGAGCTGTTTTTT
CASTDTGGTGGELFF
>.|14|.|TRBV6-1|TRBJ2-6
TGTGCCAGCGGGAGAGGGTCCGGGGCCAACGTCCTGACTTTC
CASGRGSGANVLTF
>TRBD2|15|.|TRBV7-8|TRBJ2-5
TGTGCCAGCAGTAGGAATAGCGGGAGTGGAGAGACCCAGTACTTC
CASSRNSGSGETQYF
>.|18|.|TRBV7-6|TRBJ2-2
TGTGCCAGCAGCTTAGGAGGGGTGTGGAGAACGAACACCGGGGAGCTGTTTTTT
CASSLGGVWRTNTGELFF
>TRBD2|15|.|TRBV5-1|TRBJ2-5
TGCGCCAGCAGCCGGACTAGCGGGAGGGCGGAGACCCAGTACTTC
CASSRTSGRAETQYF
>.|17|.|TRBV7-2|TRBJ2-3
TGTGCCAGCAGCTTAGTTTCGGTAGACTGGCGCACAGATACGCAGTATTTT
CASSLVSVDWRTDTQYF
>.|15|.|TRBV6-6|TRBJ2-7
TGTGCCAGCAAACTCTTGGGAGACCCCCCCTACGAGCAGTACTTC
CASKLLGDPPYEQYF
>.|15|.|TRBV27|TRBJ2-2
TGTGCCAGCAGTTTATCGGGGCAGACTACCGGGGAGCTGTTTTTT
CASSLSGQTTGELFF
>.|13|.|TRBV5-4|TRBJ1-2
TGTGCCAGCACCTTGGACAGAACGAGGGGCTACACCTTC
CASTLDRTRGYTF
>.|13|.|TRBV29-1|TRBJ2-1
TGCAGCGTTGGGACAGTAAGATACAATGAGCAGTTCTTC
CSVGTVRYNEQFF
>TRBD1|15|.|TRBV2|TRBJ2-7
TGTGCCAGCAGTGAACGCCGGGACAGGGGCTACGAGCAGTACTTC
CASSERRDRGYEQYF
>.|14|once|TRBV30|TRBJ1-1
TGTGCCTGGAGTGGCCTTGCAGTGAACACTGAAGCTTTCTTT
CAWSGLAVNTEAFF
>.|14|.|TRBV9|TRBJ2-3
TGTGCCAGCAGCGTAGCGGGACGGACCACGACGCAGTATTTT
CASSVAGRTTTQYF
>TRBD1|15|.|TRBV11-2|TRBJ1-1
TGTGCCAGCAGCCCACTACCGACAGGGCAGTTGTTAGCTTTCTTT
CASSPLPTGQLLAFF
>.|14|.|TRBV5-6|TRBJ2-3
TGTGCCAGCAGCTTGGGGAGTATCGCAGATACGCAGTATTTT
CASSLGSIADTQYF
>.|16|.|TRBV30|TRBJ2-2
TGTGCCTGGAGTGTACTAGCAGGGGCGTTAACCGGGGAGCTGTTTTTT
CAWSVLAGALTGELFF
>TRBD2|14|once|TRBV18|TRBJ2-5
TGTGCCAGCTCATACAGCGGGAGTAGCGAGACCCAGTACTTC
CASSYSGSSETQYF
>.|15|.|TRBV27|TRBJ2-3
TGTGCCAGCAGCCCGGGACGTCTTAGCACAGATACGCAGTATTTT
CASSPGRLSTDTQYF
>.|14|few|TRBV2|TRBJ1-5
TGTGCCAGCAGTGGACAGGTTAGCAATCAGCCCCAGCATTTT
CASSGQVSNQPQHF
>.|15|.|TRBV27|TRBJ2-1
TGTGCCAGCACCCCAAGTCGGAACCTCCACAATGAGCAGTTCTTC
CASTPSRNLHNEQFF
>.|14|.|TRBV9|TRBJ1-3
TGTGCCAGCAGCGCAAGGGTCTCTGGAAACACCATATATTTT
CASSARVSGNTIYF
>.|15|.|TRBV7-2|TRBJ2-3
TGTGCCAGCAGCCTCGACTCGTCTAGCACAGATACGCAGTATTTT
CASSLDSSSTDTQYF
>.|15|.|TRBV6-5|TRBJ2-7
TGTGCCAGCAGTTACCAGGAGGGACAGCCCTACGAGCAGTACTTC
CASSYQEGQPYEQYF
>TRBD1|14|.|TRBV18|TRBJ1-3
TGTGCCAGCTCACCAACAGGGGGAGAGGACACCATATATTTT
CASSPTGGEDTIYF